These T cell receptor beta chains were read from a single sample in a study of blood T cell repertoires in COVID-19. The method was immunoSEQ multiplex PCR; TCRdb's version includes in-frame clones alone and lacks a portion of them. This table holds roughly 87,000 clones, approximately 80% found once. The sequenced sample consisted of peripheral blood. The receptor set was obtained from a woman in her seventies with acute or convalescent COVID-19. Both conserved end residues are part of each CDR3. A D gene is named only where the DNA matches it firmly. Clone size is not always given. Where it is, it says once, few, many or a class for expanded clones.

.	TRBV7-3	TRBD1	TRBJ2-7	TGTGCCAGCAGCCCGGGACAGCACTACGAGCAGTACTTC	CASSPGQHYEQYF
.	TRBV6-5	.	TRBJ2-7	TGTGCCAGCAGTTACCCGGGGACAAACGAGCAGTACTTC	CASSYPGTNEQYF
few	TRBV7-2	.	TRBJ1-3	TGTGCCACAGGGGACTATGGAAACACCATATATTTT	CATGDYGNTIYF
.	TRBV9	.	TRBJ2-5	TGTGCCAGCAGCGCCCCAGGGGTAAAAGAGACCCAGTACTTC	CASSAPGVKETQYF
.	TRBV29-1	.	TRBJ2-6	TGCAGCGTTGCAGTTGCCGGGGCCAACGTCCTGACTTTC	CSVAVAGANVLTF
.	TRBV5-1	.	TRBJ1-4	TGCGCCAGCAGCTTGGTGGCTGCAACTAATGAAAAACTGTTTTTT	CASSLVAATNEKLFF
.	TRBV5-1	TRBD2	TRBJ2-5	TGCGCCAGCAGCCCGGGGGGGGAAGAGACCCAGTACTTC	CASSPGGEETQYF
.	TRBV6-6	TRBD1	TRBJ1-2	TGTGCCAGCAGTTACTTAGGGACAGGGGTTGGCTACACCTTC	CASSYLGTGVGYTF
.	TRBV5-1	.	TRBJ2-1	TGCGCCAGCAGCCTCGGCGGTTGGTCCTACAATGAGCAGTTCTTC	CASSLGGWSYNEQFF
.	TRBV4-1	.	TRBJ1-2	TGCGCCAGCAGCCAATTCCCCACTACCCCGGTGGACTATGGCTACACCTTC	CASSQFPTTPVDYGYTF
.	TRBV10-2	TRBD2	TRBJ2-7	TGCGCCAGCAGCTACCAGGGAGGGCGAGAGCAGTACTTC	CASSYQGGREQYF
.	TRBV6-5	TRBD1	TRBJ1-5	TGTGCCAGCGGGACAGAGCCAAATCAGCCCCAGCATTTT	CASGTEPNQPQHF
.	TRBV18	.	TRBJ1-1	TGTGCCAGCTCACCAGCAGGGAACACTGAAGCTTTCTTT	CASSPAGNTEAFF
.	TRBV5-3	.	TRBJ2-5	TGTGCCAGAAGCTTCAGGGTGTACCAAGAGACCCAGTACTTC	CARSFRVYQETQYF
.	TRBV12-5	.	TRBJ1-1	TGTGCTAGTGGTTTGGAGCGGGCCACTGAAGCTTTCTTT	CASGLERATEAFF
once	TRBV7-8	TRBD1	TRBJ2-3	TGTGCCAGCAGCGTCTCAGGGGGCGCGGGCACAGATACGCAGTATTTT	CASSVSGGAGTDTQYF
.	TRBV7-9	.	TRBJ2-2	TGTGCCAGCAGCTTAGCGGGGGCCGGCGGGGAGCTGTTTTTT	CASSLAGAGGELFF
.	TRBV12-5	.	TRBJ2-5	TGTGCTAGTGGTTTGGACAGGAGAGAGACCCAGTACTTC	CASGLDRRETQYF
few	TRBV19	.	TRBJ1-1	TGTGCCAGTAGTGCGGAGTCTGGCGACACTGAAGCTTTCTTT	CASSAESGDTEAFF
few	TRBV20-1	.	TRBJ1-2	TGCAGTGCTAGTTCGGGGGGCGGGAGATATGGCTACACCTTC	CSASSGGGRYGYTF
few	TRBV15	.	TRBJ1-1	TGTGCCACCAAAGCAGGGGTTGTAAGCACTGAAGCTTTCTTT	CATKAGVVSTEAFF
.	TRBV5-4	.	TRBJ1-1	TGTGCCAGCAGCCCTCCCTCTAGGAAGAACACTGAAGCTTTCTTT	CASSPPSRKNTEAFF
.	TRBV6-5	.	TRBJ2-5	TGTGCCAGCAGCCACTCGGAGGGTGGCGAGACCCAGTACTTC	CASSHSEGGETQYF
.	TRBV29-1	TRBD1	TRBJ1-1	TGCAGCGCGGGGACAGGGGCCGCGGACACTGAAGCTTTCTTT	CSAGTGAADTEAFF
.	TRBV11-2	.	TRBJ2-2	TGTGCCAGCAGCTCGGCTGTATGGGGCGTCGGGGAGCTGTTTTTT	CASSSAVWGVGELFF
few	TRBV19	.	TRBJ2-1	TGTGCCAGTAGGGGGACAGCTGGGGGGAGCGTGAACAATGAGCAGTTCTTC	CASRGTAGGSVNNEQFF
many	TRBV4-1	TRBD1	TRBJ2-7	TGCGCCAGCAGCCAAGATCGCTGGGGGACAGGGGACCTCTACGAGCAGTACTTC	CASSQDRWGTGDLYEQYF
.	TRBV25-1	.	TRBJ1-2	TGTGCCAGCGGGGGGGCATTTTCTGGCTACACCTTC	CASGGAFSGYTF
.	TRBV28	TRBD1	TRBJ2-7	TGTGCCACCCGGACAGGAGCTTTGGAGCAGTACTTC	CATRTGALEQYF
.	TRBV7-9	TRBD1	TRBJ1-2	TGTGCCAGCAGCCAAATCGACAGGGGAGGCGACGGCTACACCTTC	CASSQIDRGGDGYTF
.	TRBV18	.	TRBJ1-2	TGTGCCAGCTCACCGGGGGCTGAGGCATCTTATGGCTACACCTTC	CASSPGAEASYGYTF
.	TRBV5-1	TRBD1	TRBJ2-5	TGCGCCAGCAGCTTACAGGGGGCCGTTGAGACCCAGTACTTC	CASSLQGAVETQYF
once	TRBV19	TRBD1	TRBJ1-5	TGTGCCAGTAGTTCTCCTCCCGGGACAGCATTCACCCCCCAGCATTTT	CASSSPPGTAFTPQHF
.	TRBV10-1	.	TRBJ2-2	TGCGCCAGCAGGATGAGTGGAGCCGGGGAGCTGTTTTTT	CASRMSGAGELFF
once	TRBV6-6	.	TRBJ1-1	TGTGCCAGCAGTTCCCCACAGGGTGAAGCTTTCTTT	CASSSPQGEAFF
.	TRBV3-1/TRBV3-2	TRBD1	TRBJ1-2	TGTGCCAGCAGCCAACCGTCCACAGGGGATTATGGCTACACCTTC	CASSQPSTGDYGYTF
once	TRBV5-4	TRBD1	TRBJ1-4	TGTGCCAGCAGCAGCCGGGACAGGGCGGAAAAACTGTTTTTT	CASSSRDRAEKLFF
.	TRBV28	.	TRBJ2-1	TGTGCCAGCAGTTTGGCTTTCGATGAGCAGTTCTTC	CASSLAFDEQFF
.	TRBV28	.	TRBJ1-2	TGTGCCAGCAGTGTGCACACTACTAACTATGGCTACACCTTC	CASSVHTTNYGYTF
.	TRBV7-9	TRBD2	TRBJ2-7	TGTGCCAGCAGCTTAGCTGGGACTAGCGGCTACGAGCAGTACTTC	CASSLAGTSGYEQYF
.	TRBV19	TRBD1	TRBJ2-1	TGTGCCAGTGCCGACAGGGGCGCTTACAATGAGCAGTTCTTC	CASADRGAYNEQFF
.	TRBV5-1	TRBD1	TRBJ2-5	TGCGCCAGCAGCTTGGGTGACAGGGGAGAGTGGGAGACCCAGTACTTC	CASSLGDRGEWETQYF
.	TRBV7-3	TRBD1	TRBJ2-2	TGTGCCAGCAGCTTACGCCTACCGGGACAGGTGAACACCGGGGAGCTGTTTTTT	CASSLRLPGQVNTGELFF
.	TRBV6-1	TRBD1	TRBJ1-5	TGTGCCAGCAGTGATACAGGGGGTAGCAATCAGCCCCAGCATTTT	CASSDTGGSNQPQHF
.	TRBV3-1/TRBV3-2	.	TRBJ1-4	TGTGCCAGCAGCCAAGGAGTTGCAACTAATGAAAAACTGTTTTTT	CASSQGVATNEKLFF
.	TRBV10-1	.	TRBJ1-2	TGCGCCAGCTCTGAGGATAAGGATCGTGGCTACACCTTC	CASSEDKDRGYTF
.	TRBV5-1	.	TRBJ2-1	TGCGCCAGCAGCTACCAACAGGGCCCCTACAATGAGCAGTTCTTC	CASSYQQGPYNEQFF
.	TRBV2	TRBD1	TRBJ1-1	TGTGCCACCATGGGACAGATGAACACTGAAGCTTTCTTT	CATMGQMNTEAFF
.	TRBV6-5	TRBD1	TRBJ2-1	TGTGCCAGCCTGGGACAGGGAAACAATGAGCAGTTCTTC	CASLGQGNNEQFF
.	TRBV3-1/TRBV3-2	.	TRBJ1-1	TGTGCCAGCAGCCCATCAGGGGTTGGGGTCACTGAAGCTTTCTTT	CASSPSGVGVTEAFF
.	TRBV6-6	TRBD1	TRBJ1-1	TGTGCCAGCAGCCGACCGGCACAGGGGGTATGGAACACTGAAGCTTTCTTT	CASSRPAQGVWNTEAFF
.	TRBV2	.	TRBJ1-5	TGTGCCAGCAGTGTCGAGGGCGGGAATCAGCCCCAGCATTTT	CASSVEGGNQPQHF
.	TRBV5-1	.	TRBJ2-7	TGCGCCAGCAGCCTGGGGGTGGGAGCGAGCTCCTACGAGCAGTACTTC	CASSLGVGASSYEQYF
once	TRBV9	.	TRBJ2-7	TGTGCCAGCAGCGTAGCCGCACCAACTCCCTACGAGCAGTACTTC	CASSVAAPTPYEQYF
.	TRBV29-1	.	TRBJ2-5	TGCAGCGTTTTGGACTGGGTAGAAGAGACCCAGTACTTC	CSVLDWVEETQYF
once	TRBV6-5	TRBD1	TRBJ2-3	TGTGCCAGCAGCGCGGGCAGGGGGCTAGATACGCAGTATTTT	CASSAGRGLDTQYF
.	TRBV10-3	TRBD1	TRBJ2-5	TGTGCCATCAGTGACGGCTCGGGGACAGGAACTCAAGAGACCCAGTACTTC	CAISDGSGTGTQETQYF
.	TRBV4-1	TRBD1	TRBJ1-1	TGCGCCAGCAGCCAAGGACAGGGGAGAAACACTGAAGCTTTCTTT	CASSQGQGRNTEAFF